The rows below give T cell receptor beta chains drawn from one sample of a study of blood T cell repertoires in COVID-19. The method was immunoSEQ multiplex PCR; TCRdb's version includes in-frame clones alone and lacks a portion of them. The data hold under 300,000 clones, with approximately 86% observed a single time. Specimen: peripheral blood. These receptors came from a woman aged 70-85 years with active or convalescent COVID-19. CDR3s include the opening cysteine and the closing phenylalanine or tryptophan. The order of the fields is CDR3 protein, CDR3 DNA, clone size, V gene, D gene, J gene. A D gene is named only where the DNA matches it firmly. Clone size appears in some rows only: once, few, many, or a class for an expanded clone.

CASSPLNDGNEKLFF | TGCGCCAGCAGCCCCCTAAACGACGGGAATGAAAAACTGTTTTTT | . | TRBV5-1 | . | TRBJ1-4
CASSSVSTNEKLFF | TGTGCCAGCTCGTCGGTGTCAACTAATGAAAAACTGTTTTTT | . | TRBV18 | . | TRBJ1-4
CASSVTGSPGGNTIYF | TGTGCCAGCAGCGTGACAGGTTCCCCGGGAGGAAACACCATATATTTT | . | TRBV11-3 | . | TRBJ1-3
CASSFRQREAFF | TGTGCCAGCAGCTTTAGACAGAGAGAGGCTTTCTTT | . | TRBV6-2/TRBV6-3 | . | TRBJ1-1
CASSFGTEANYGYTF | TGTGCCAGCAGCTTTGGGACAGAAGCTAACTATGGCTACACCTTC | . | TRBV7-2 | TRBD1 | TRBJ1-2
CASSVGGEDQPQHF | TGTGCCAGCAGCGTAGGAGGGGAGGATCAGCCCCAGCATTTT | . | TRBV9 | . | TRBJ1-5
CASSYRGGNYGYTF | TGTGCCAGCAGCTATAGGGGAGGAAACTATGGCTACACCTTC | . | TRBV7-2 | . | TRBJ1-2
CASSDRPAGTQYF | TGTGCCAGCAGCGACCGTCCGGCGGGTACGCAGTATTTT | . | TRBV9 | . | TRBJ2-3
CASSYWRDAGEKLFF | TGTGCCAGCAGTTACTGGCGTGATGCGGGTGAAAAACTGTTTTTT | . | TRBV6-5 | . | TRBJ1-4
CASSPSGGLNQPQHF | TGTGCCAGTTCTCCCAGCGGGGGCCTCAATCAGCCCCAGCATTTT | . | TRBV19 | . | TRBJ1-5
CASEEGRSSYNEQFF | TGCGCCAGCGAAGAGGGCAGAAGCTCCTACAATGAGCAGTTCTTC | . | TRBV5-1 | . | TRBJ2-1
CASSFRTGDTDTQYF | TGCGCCAGCAGCTTCCGGACAGGGGATACAGATACGCAGTATTTT | . | TRBV5-1 | TRBD1 | TRBJ2-3
CASSLVAGAGEQYF | TGCGCCAGCAGCTTGGTGGCAGGGGCTGGGGAGCAGTACTTC | . | TRBV5-1 | . | TRBJ2-7
CASRPTGNYGYTF | TGTGCCAGCAGACCGACAGGGAACTATGGCTACACCTTC | . | TRBV27 | TRBD1 | TRBJ1-2
CASSLAGTRGGTQYF | TGTGCCAGCAGCTTGGCCGGTACTCGGGGGGGGACCCAGTACTTC | . | TRBV7-2 | TRBD2 | TRBJ2-5
CASGDRSWGNQPQHF | TGCGCCAGCGGGGACAGGTCCTGGGGCAATCAGCCCCAGCATTTT | . | TRBV10-2 | TRBD1 | TRBJ1-5
CASKGQGVGEAFF | TGTGCCAGTAAAGGACAGGGGGTCGGTGAAGCTTTCTTT | . | TRBV19 | TRBD1 | TRBJ1-1
CASSLKQLSPAGELFF | TGTGCCAGCAGTTTAAAACAGTTATCCCCCGCCGGGGAGCTGTTTTTT | once | TRBV6-2/TRBV6-3 | . | TRBJ2-2
CASSIGPAGLFGNEQFF | TGTGCCAGTAGTATCGGTCCAGCGGGCCTATTCGGCAATGAGCAGTTCTTC | . | TRBV19 | . | TRBJ2-1
CASSSSGTGLKNEQFF | TGTGCCAGCAGCTCCTCCGGGACAGGCCTTAAGAATGAGCAGTTCTTC | . | TRBV9 | TRBD1 | TRBJ2-1
CASSLQGNTEAFF | TGTGCCAGCAGCTTGCAGGGGAACACTGAAGCTTTCTTT | . | TRBV5-5 | . | TRBJ1-1
CASSSSTGGFGYGYTF | TGTGCCAGCAGTTCGTCGACAGGGGGCTTTGGCTATGGCTACACCTTC | . | TRBV6-5 | TRBD1 | TRBJ1-2
CASARQGRRNTGELFF | TGTGCCAGCGCCAGACAGGGAAGGAGGAACACCGGGGAGCTGTTTTTT | once | TRBV9 | TRBD1 | TRBJ2-2
CASSIPATNEKLFF | TGTGCCAGTAGTATCCCCGCGACAAATGAAAAACTGTTTTTT | . | TRBV19 | . | TRBJ1-4
CASSAPGLAYGEQFF | TGTGCCAGCAGCGCCCCGGGACTAGCGTATGGTGAGCAGTTCTTC | . | TRBV11-2 | TRBD2 | TRBJ2-1
CASSKNGRGTEAFF | TGTGCCAGCAGCAAAAACGGCAGGGGTACTGAAGCTTTCTTT | . | TRBV21-1 | . | TRBJ1-1
CATSLSRESQETQYF | TGTGCCACCTCTCTATCCCGGGAGAGCCAAGAGACCCAGTACTTC | . | TRBV24-1 | . | TRBJ2-5
CASSLRRGYNQPQHF | TGTGCCAGCAGTCTTAGACGGGGGTACAATCAGCCCCAGCATTTT | . | TRBV27 | . | TRBJ1-5
CASRPDGGREAFF | TGTGCCAGCAGACCGGACGGAGGGAGAGAAGCTTTCTTT | . | TRBV6-5 | . | TRBJ1-1
CASSRLDGYTF | TGTGCCAGCAGTAGACTCGATGGCTACACCTTC | . | TRBV6-5 | . | TRBJ1-2
CASSLRSARVTDTQYF | TGTGCCAGCAGCTTACGGTCCGCCAGGGTAACAGATACGCAGTATTTT | . | TRBV7-6 | . | TRBJ2-3
CASSSQDRTNSPLHF | TGTGCCAGCAGCTCGCAGGACAGGACTAATTCACCCCTCCACTTT | . | TRBV11-2 | TRBD1 | TRBJ1-6
CASSKGPGQGNTEAFF | TGTGCCAGCAGCAAGGGCCCGGGACAGGGAAACACTGAAGCTTTCTTT | . | TRBV11-2 | TRBD1 | TRBJ1-1
CASRLTPEGKSYEQYF | TGTGCCAGCAGGTTGACTCCTGAGGGCAAGTCCTACGAGCAGTACTTC | . | TRBV5-6 | . | TRBJ2-7
CASSRRTGSTNEKLFF | TGTGCCAGCAGCCGACGGACAGGCTCAACTAATGAAAAACTGTTTTTT | once | TRBV7-6 | TRBD1 | TRBJ1-4
CASSSSSWNTEAFF | TGTGCCAGCAGTTCCTCGTCGTGGAACACTGAAGCTTTCTTT | . | TRBV6-2/TRBV6-3 | . | TRBJ1-1
CASSQSWGLTTGELFF | TGTGCCAGCAGCCAGAGCTGGGGCCTAACCACCGGGGAGCTGTTTTTT | once | TRBV11-3 | . | TRBJ2-2
CASSSLRAGLETQYF | TGTGCCAGCAGCTCCCTACGGGCGGGGCTGGAGACCCAGTACTTC | . | TRBV7-7 | . | TRBJ2-5
CSASLGASNQPQHF | TGCAGTGCTAGTTTGGGGGCTAGCAATCAGCCCCAGCATTTT | few | TRBV20-1 | . | TRBJ1-5